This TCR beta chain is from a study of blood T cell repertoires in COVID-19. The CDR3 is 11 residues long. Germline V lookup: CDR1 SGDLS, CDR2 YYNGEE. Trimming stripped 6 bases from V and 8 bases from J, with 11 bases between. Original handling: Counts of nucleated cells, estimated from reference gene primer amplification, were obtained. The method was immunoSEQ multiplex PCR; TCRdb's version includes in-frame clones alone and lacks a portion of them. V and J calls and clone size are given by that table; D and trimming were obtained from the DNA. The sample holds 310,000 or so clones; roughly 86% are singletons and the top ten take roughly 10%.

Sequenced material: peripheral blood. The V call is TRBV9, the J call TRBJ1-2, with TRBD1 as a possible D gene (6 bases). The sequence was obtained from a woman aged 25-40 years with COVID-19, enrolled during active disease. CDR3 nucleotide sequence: TGTGCCAGCACCTCTACAGGGGGCTACACCTTC. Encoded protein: CASTSTGGYTF.